This entry lists 5 T cell receptor beta chains sequenced from one sample in a study of response to subunit inactivated influenza vaccine. TCRdb ran MiXCR on the RT-PCR reads and lists one entry per CDR3 protein. The repertoire holds 560,000 or so distinct CDR3 sequences, roughly 8.2% seen once, with over 10% in the top ten. The specimen was PBMCs from blood, collected around 25 months after vaccination. The receptors stem from a man aged 45 to 70 who received an inactivated influenza vaccine.

The rearrangement links TRBV7-8 to TRBJ2-7; 8 bases align to TRBD1. In germline, CDR1 is SGHVS, CDR2 FQNEAQ. After removal of 5 bases from V and 3 bases from J, the junction contained 9 bases not matched to a gene. The CDR3 length is 15 residues. DNA for the CDR3: TGTGCCAGCAGCCACCGGGGGACAGGTGACTACGAGCAGTACTTC. Protein sequence: CASSHRGTGDYEQYF.

The chain has TRBV10-3 and TRBJ2-4, with D possibly matching TRBD1 (6 bases). CDR3 length: 14 amino acids. The germline V and J ends were trimmed by 6 bases and 9 bases, with 18 bases remaining between them. In germline, CDR1 is ENHRY, CDR2 SYGVKD. The DNA of the CDR3 is TGTGCCATCAGACCAAGCCAACAGGGTGGCATTCAGTACTTC. This sequence encodes CAIRPSQQGGIQYF.

This clonotype was detected ten times or more. The V gene is TRBV28, the J gene TRBJ2-5; TRBD1 aligns across 8 bases. The ends lost 6 bases at V and 5 bases at J; junction bases unmatched: 11. From germline, CDR1 is MDHEN and CDR2 SYDVKM. This CDR3 has 15 amino acids. The DNA for the CDR3 is TGTGCCAGCAGCCGCGGACAGGGACCTTGGGAGACCCAGTACTTC. Translating gives CASSRGQGPWETQYF.

This clonotype was seen a handful of times. The gene calls are TRBV6-1 and TRBJ2-1; 8 bases line up with TRBD1. The CDR3 covers 17 residues. CDR1 and CDR2 from the germline V gene are MNHNS and SASEGT. V lost 5 bases to trimming and J lost 0 bases; unmatched junction nucleotides: 9. As DNA, the CDR3 is TGTGCCAGCAGTAGGGACAGGACAATGAGCTCCTACAATGAGCAGTTCTTC. Amino acids: CASSRDRTMSSYNEQFF.

The chain joins TRBV7-3 to TRBJ2-2, with a possible D match to TRBD2 (5 bases). V was shortened by 1 base and J by 0 bases, with 12 bases between the two germline ends. CDR3 length: 17 amino acids. Germline CDR1 is SGHTA and CDR2 is FQGTGA. The DNA of the CDR3 is TGTGCCAGCAGCTTAAGCCCGGCGGGCGCGAACACCGGGGAGCTGTTTTTT. Translating it yields CASSLSPAGANTGELFF.